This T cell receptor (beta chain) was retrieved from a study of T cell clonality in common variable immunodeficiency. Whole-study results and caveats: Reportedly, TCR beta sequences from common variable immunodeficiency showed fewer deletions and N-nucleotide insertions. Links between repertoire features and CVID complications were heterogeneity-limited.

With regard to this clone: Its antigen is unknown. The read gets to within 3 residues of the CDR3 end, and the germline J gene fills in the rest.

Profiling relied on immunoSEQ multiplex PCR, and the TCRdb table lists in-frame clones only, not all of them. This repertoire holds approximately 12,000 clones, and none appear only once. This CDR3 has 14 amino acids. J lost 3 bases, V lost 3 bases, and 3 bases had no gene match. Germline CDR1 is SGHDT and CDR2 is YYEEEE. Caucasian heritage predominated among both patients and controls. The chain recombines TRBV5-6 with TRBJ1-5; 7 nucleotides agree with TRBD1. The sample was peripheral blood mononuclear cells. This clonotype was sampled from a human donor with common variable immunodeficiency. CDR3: CASSSTGANQPQHF. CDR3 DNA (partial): TGTGCCAGCAGCTCCACAGGGGCCAATCAGCCC. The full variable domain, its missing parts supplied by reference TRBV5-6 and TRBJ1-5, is DAGVTQSPTHLIKTRGQQVTLRCSPKSGHDTVSWYQQALGQGPQFIFQYYEEEERQRGNFPDRFSGHQFPNYSSELNVNALLLGDSALYLCASSSTGANQPQHFGDGTRLSIL.